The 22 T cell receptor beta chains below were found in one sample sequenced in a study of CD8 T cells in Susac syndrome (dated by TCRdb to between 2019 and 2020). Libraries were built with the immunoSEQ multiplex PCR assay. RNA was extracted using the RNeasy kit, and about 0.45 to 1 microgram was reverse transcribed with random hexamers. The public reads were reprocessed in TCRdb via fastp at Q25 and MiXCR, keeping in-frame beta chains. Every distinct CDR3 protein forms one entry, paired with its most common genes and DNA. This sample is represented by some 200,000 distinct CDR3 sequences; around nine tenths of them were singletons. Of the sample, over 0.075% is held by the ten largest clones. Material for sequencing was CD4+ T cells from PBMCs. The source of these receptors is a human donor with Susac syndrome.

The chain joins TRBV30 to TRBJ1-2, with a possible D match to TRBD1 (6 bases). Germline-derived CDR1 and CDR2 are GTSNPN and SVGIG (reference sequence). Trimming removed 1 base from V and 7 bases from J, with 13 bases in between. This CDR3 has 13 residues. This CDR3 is CAWSAGGGGGYTF. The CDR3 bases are TGTGCCTGGAGTGCGGGGGGAGGGGGTGGCTACACCTTC. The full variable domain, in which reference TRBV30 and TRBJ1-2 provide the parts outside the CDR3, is SQTIHQWPATLVQPVGSPLSLECTVEGTSNPNLYWYRQAAGRGLQLLFYSVGIGQISSEVPQNLSASRPQDRQFILSSKKLLLSDSGFYLCAWSAGGGGGYTFGSGTRLTVV.

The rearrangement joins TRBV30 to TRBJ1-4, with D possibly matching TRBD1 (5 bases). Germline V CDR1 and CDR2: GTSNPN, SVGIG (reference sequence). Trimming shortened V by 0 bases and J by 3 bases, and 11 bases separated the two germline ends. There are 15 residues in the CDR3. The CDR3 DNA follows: TGTGCCTGGAGTGTTGGAGGGGCCCCTAATGAAAAACTGTTTTTT. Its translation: CAWSVGGAPNEKLFF.

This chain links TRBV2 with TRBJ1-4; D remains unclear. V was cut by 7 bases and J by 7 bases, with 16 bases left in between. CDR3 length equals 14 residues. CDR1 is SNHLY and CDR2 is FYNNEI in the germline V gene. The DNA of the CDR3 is TGTGCCAGCACCAAAGGGCGGGAAGGTGAAAAACTGTTTTTT. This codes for CASTKGREGEKLFF.

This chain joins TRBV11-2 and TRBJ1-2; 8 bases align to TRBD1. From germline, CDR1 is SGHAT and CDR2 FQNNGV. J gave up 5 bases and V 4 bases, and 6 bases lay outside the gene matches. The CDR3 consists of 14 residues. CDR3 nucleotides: TGTGCCAGCAGCTGGGAAACAGGGGGATATGGCTACACCTTC. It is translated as CASSWETGGYGYTF.

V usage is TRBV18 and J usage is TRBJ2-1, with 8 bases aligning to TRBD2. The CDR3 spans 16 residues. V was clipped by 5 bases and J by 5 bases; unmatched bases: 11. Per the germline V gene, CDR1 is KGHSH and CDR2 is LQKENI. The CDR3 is CASSKVAGPFDNEQFF. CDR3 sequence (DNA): TGTGCCAGCTCAAAAGTAGCGGGGCCTTTTGACAATGAGCAGTTCTTC.

CDR3 nucleotide sequence: TGCAGCGCCCGATTAGGGTTGAATTTCCAAGAGACCCAGTACTTC. It codes for CSARLGLNFQETQYF. The chain employs TRBV29-1 and TRBJ2-5; D remains unclear. The CDR3 contains 15 residues. Between the trimmed V and J ends, which lost 7 bases and 1 base, there was a span of 19 bases. The germline V gene has CDR1 SQVTM and CDR2 ANQGSEA.

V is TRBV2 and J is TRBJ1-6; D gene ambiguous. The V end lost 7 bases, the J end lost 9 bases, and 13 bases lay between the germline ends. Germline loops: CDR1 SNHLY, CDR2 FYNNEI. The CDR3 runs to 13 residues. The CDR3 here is CASTARVGSPLHF. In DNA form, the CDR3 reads TGTGCCAGCACAGCAAGGGTCGGTTCACCCCTCCACTTT.

The CDR3: CASSIPGTGIGETQYF. The CDR3 region has the DNA TGTGCCAGTAGTATACCCGGGACAGGGATTGGGGAGACCCAGTACTTC. The gene calls are TRBV19 and TRBJ2-5; 9 nucleotides line up with TRBD1. The CDR3 sequence is 16 residues long. Germline values: CDR1 LNHDA, CDR2 SQIVND (reference sequence). Germline trimming cut 2 bases from V and 5 bases from J; bases unmatched to any gene: 9.

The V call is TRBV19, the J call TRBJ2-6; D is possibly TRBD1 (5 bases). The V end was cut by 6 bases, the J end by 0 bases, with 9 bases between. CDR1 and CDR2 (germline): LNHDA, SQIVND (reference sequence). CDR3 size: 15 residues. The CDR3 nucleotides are TGTGCCAGTAGGACAGTAAGCTCTGGGGCCAACGTCCTGACTTTC. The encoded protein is CASRTVSSGANVLTF.

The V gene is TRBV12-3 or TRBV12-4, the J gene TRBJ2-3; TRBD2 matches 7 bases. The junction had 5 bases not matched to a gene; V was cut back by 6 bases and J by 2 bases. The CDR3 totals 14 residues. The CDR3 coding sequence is TGTGCCAGCAGGCCGGGACTAACCACAGATACGCAGTATTTT. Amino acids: CASRPGLTTDTQYF.

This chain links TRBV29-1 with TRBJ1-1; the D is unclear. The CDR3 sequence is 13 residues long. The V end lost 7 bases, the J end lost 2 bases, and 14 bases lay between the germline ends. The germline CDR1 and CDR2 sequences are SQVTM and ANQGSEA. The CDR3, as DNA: TGCAGCGCCCATCCTATTGGAAACACTGAAGCTTTCTTT. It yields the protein CSAHPIGNTEAFF.

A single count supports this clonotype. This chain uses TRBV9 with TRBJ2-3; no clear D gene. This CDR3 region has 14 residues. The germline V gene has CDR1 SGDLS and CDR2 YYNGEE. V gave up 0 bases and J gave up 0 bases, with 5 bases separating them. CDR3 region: CASSVVPSTDTQYF. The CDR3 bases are TGTGCCAGCAGCGTAGTTCCCAGCACAGATACGCAGTATTTT.

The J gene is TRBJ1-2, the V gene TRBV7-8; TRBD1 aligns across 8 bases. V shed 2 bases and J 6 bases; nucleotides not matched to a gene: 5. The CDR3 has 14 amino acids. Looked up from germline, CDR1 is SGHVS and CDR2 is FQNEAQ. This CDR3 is CASSLSGQGDGYTF. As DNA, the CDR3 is TGTGCCAGCAGCTTATCCGGACAGGGCGATGGCTACACCTTC. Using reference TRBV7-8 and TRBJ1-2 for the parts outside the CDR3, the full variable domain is GAGVSQSPRYKVAKRGQDVALRCDPISGHVSLFWYQQALGQGPEFLTYFQNEAQLDKSGLPSDRFFAERPEGSVSTLKIQRTQQEDSAVYLCASSLSGQGDGYTFGSGTRLTVV.

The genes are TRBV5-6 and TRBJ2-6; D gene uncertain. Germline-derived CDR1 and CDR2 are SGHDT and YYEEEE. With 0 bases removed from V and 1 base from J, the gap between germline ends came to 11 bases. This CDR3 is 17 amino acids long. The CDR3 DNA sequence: TGTGCCAGCAGCTTGGCCCGTAATCCGTCTGGGGCCAACGTCCTGACTTTC. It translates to CASSLARNPSGANVLTF.

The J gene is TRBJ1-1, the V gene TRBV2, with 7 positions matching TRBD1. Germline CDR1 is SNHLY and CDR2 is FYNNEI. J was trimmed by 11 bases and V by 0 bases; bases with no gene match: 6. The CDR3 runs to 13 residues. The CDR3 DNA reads TGTGCCAGCAGTGAAGCGACAGGGTTTTTGGCTTTCTTT. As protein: CASSEATGFLAFF.

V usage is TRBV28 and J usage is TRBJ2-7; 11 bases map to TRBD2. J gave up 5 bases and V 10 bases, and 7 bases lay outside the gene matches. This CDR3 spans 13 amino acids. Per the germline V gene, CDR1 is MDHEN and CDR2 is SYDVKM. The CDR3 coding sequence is TGTGCCACTATAGCGGGAGGGCCACACGAGCAGTACTTC. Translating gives CATIAGGPHEQYF.

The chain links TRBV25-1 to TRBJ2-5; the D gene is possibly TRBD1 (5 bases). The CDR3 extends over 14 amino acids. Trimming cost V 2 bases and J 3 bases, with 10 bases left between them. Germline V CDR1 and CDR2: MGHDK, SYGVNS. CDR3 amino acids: CASSEAGKEETQYF. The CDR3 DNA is TGTGCCAGCAGTGAAGCAGGGAAGGAAGAGACCCAGTACTTC.

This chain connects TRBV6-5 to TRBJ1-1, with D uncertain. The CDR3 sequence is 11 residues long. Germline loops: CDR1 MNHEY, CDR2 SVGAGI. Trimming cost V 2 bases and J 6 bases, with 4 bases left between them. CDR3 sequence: CASSYAAEAFF. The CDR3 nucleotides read TGTGCCAGCAGTTACGCGGCTGAAGCTTTCTTT.

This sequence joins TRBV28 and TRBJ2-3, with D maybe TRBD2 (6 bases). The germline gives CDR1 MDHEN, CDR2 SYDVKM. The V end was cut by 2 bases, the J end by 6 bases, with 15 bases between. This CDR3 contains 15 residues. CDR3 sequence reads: CASSLRLEGSDTQYF. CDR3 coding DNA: TGTGCCAGCAGTTTACGGCTGGAGGGGAGTGATACGCAGTATTTT.

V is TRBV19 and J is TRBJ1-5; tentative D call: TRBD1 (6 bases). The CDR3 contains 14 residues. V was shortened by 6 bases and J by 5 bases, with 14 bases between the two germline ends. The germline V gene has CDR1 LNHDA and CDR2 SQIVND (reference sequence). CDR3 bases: TGTGCCAGTAGCTCGGGACAAACTTATCAGCCCCAGCATTTT. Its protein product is CASSSGQTYQPQHF.

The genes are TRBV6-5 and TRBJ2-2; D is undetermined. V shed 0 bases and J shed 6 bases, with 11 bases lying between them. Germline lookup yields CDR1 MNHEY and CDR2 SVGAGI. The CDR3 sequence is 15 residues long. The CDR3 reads CASSYSSTYPGELFF. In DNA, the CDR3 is TGTGCCAGCAGTTACTCCTCTACCTATCCCGGGGAGCTGTTTTTT.

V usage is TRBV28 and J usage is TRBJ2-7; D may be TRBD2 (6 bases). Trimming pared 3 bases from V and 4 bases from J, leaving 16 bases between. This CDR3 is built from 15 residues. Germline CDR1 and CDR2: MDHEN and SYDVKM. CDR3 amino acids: CASSLAGLGRYEQYF. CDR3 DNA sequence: TGTGCCAGCAGTTTGGCGGGGTTAGGCAGGTACGAGCAGTACTTC.